The 32 T cell receptor beta chains given below trace back to one sample, sequenced in a study of blood T cell repertoires in COVID-19. The protocol was immunoSEQ multiplex PCR, while the TCRdb copy is restricted to in-frame clones and leaves out a portion. The table records around 140,000 clones, 60% to 85% of them present only once. Sequencing input: peripheral blood. The source of these receptors is a woman aged 60-70 years with acute or convalescent COVID-19.

The V call is TRBV12-3 or TRBV12-4, the J call TRBJ2-5; maybe TRBD1 (5 bases). V dropped 3 bases and J dropped 4 bases, with 9 bases sitting between them. This CDR3 is 13 amino acids long. The CDR3 DNA sequence: TGTGCCAGCAGTTTTGGTCAGGGAGAGACCCAGTACTTC. Translation gives CASSFGQGETQYF.

The CDR3 DNA sequence: TGTGCCACCAGTGGACTAGCGGGGACGGGCGGGGAGCTGTTTTTT. This translates into CATSGLAGTGGELFF. The chain combines TRBV24-1 with TRBJ2-2, with TRBD2 matching 11 bases. Germline CDR1 and CDR2: KGHDR and SFDVKD. The CDR3 loop spans 15 amino acids. The trim removed 5 bases at V and 7 bases at J, leaving 5 bases unmatched.

This chain connects TRBV5-1 to TRBJ1-1, with TRBD1 matching 10 bases. Germline V gives CDR1 SGHRS, CDR2 YFSETQ. This CDR3 comprises 13 residues. The junction had 6 bases not matched to a gene; V was cut back by 4 bases and J by 9 bases. CDR3 in DNA: TGCGCCAGCAGCCCAAGACAGGGGGCGCAAGCTTTCTTT. Translation: CASSPRQGAQAFF.

The V and J genes are TRBV6-4 and TRBJ2-1; TRBD1 agrees at 7 bases. Germline V CDR1 and CDR2: MRHNA, SNTAGT. The V and J ends lost 7 bases and 8 bases, in that order; junction bases with no gene match: 11. The CDR3 spans 14 residues. CDR3: CASTRDSGSYEQFF. DNA for the CDR3: TGTGCCAGCACACGGGACAGCGGTTCGTATGAGCAGTTCTTC.

The V gene is TRBV5-1, the J gene TRBJ2-7; weak D call: TRBD2 (6 bases). The V end was cut by 2 bases, the J end by 0 bases, with 15 bases between. In germline, CDR1 is SGHRS, CDR2 YFSETQ. The CDR3 contains 16 residues. For the CDR3, the DNA is TGCGCCAGCAGCTTCGGGGCACTAGCTTCCTCCTACGAGCAGTACTTC. This encodes CASSFGALASSYEQYF.

The V gene is TRBV10-2, the J gene TRBJ2-1; 14 nucleotides align to TRBD2. With 0 bases clipped from V and 7 bases from J, the junction kept 11 bases outside the gene matches. The germline V gene has CDR1 WSHSY and CDR2 SAAADI. The CDR3 has 19 residues. The CDR3 coding sequence is TGCGCCAGCAGTGAGTCTGGGCCGTCGGGACTAGCGGGAGTAAATGAGCAGTTCTTC. Encoded protein: CASSESGPSGLAGVNEQFF.

The rearrangement joins TRBV18 to TRBJ2-7, with 13 bases matching TRBD2. The CDR3 sequence is 15 residues long. Losses at the gene ends were 3 bases for V and 5 bases for J; bases not matched to a gene: 4. Germline V gives CDR1 KGHSH, CDR2 LQKENI. The CDR3 DNA reads TGTGCCAGCTCACCCCCGACTAGCGGGAGGAACGAGCAGTACTTC. Protein: CASSPPTSGRNEQYF.

The chain combines TRBV7-9 with TRBJ2-2, with D hard to call. CDR3 size: 14 residues. From germline, CDR1 is SEHNR and CDR2 FQNEAQ (reference sequence). The V end lost 1 base, the J end lost 6 bases, and 9 bases lay between the germline ends. DNA for the CDR3: TGTGCCAGCAGCTTAGGTGTTCGGGCCGGGGAGCTGTTTTTT. Translating gives CASSLGVRAGELFF.

V is TRBV19 and J is TRBJ2-7; 10 bases fit TRBD2. J was trimmed by 3 bases and V by 3 bases; bases with no gene match: 5. The CDR3 runs 15 residues. The germline V gene has CDR1 LNHDA and CDR2 SQIVND (reference sequence). CDR3 in amino acids: CASSIQASGSYEQYF. CDR3 sequence (DNA): TGTGCCAGTAGTATCCAGGCTAGCGGGAGCTACGAGCAGTACTTC.

This clone showed up just a few times. This rearrangement joins TRBV10-3 to TRBJ2-7; TRBD1 matches 8 bases. CDR3 length equals 15 residues. Losses at the gene ends were 2 bases for V and 0 bases for J; bases not matched to a gene: 3. Germline V gene data show CDR1 as ENHRY and CDR2 as SYGVKD. The CDR3 loop is CAISEVDRGSYEQYF. CDR3 sequence (DNA): TGTGCCATCAGTGAGGTTGACAGGGGCTCCTACGAGCAGTACTTC.

A word on this clone: Additional DNA sequences in this sample encode the identical CDR3. The chain combines TRBV12-3 or TRBV12-4 with TRBJ1-2; perhaps TRBD1 as D (5 bases). This CDR3 has 13 residues. V gave up 4 bases and J gave up 2 bases, with 8 bases separating them. This chain's CDR3 is CASSSDSNYGYTF. CDR3 nucleotide sequence: TGTGCCAGCAGTTCCGACAGCAACTATGGCTACACCTTC.

The genes are TRBV7-9 and TRBJ2-7; 7 nucleotides line up with TRBD2. The trim removed 1 base at V and 0 bases at J, leaving 6 bases unmatched. CDR3 length: 16 residues. CDR1 SEHNR and CDR2 FQNEAQ come from the germline V gene (reference sequence). As DNA, the CDR3 is TGTGCCAGCAGCTTAGTACTGGGCGGGAGCTCCTACGAGCAGTACTTC. Amino acids: CASSLVLGGSSYEQYF.

V usage is TRBV19 and J usage is TRBJ2-6; D possibly corresponds to TRBD2 (5 bases). CDR1 LNHDA and CDR2 SQIVND come from the germline V gene (reference sequence). The CDR3 is 15 amino acids. V was clipped by 7 bases and J by 0 bases, with 10 bases between them. Here the CDR3 DNA reads TGTGCCAGTACCCGAGGGCGCTCTGGGGCCAACGTCCTGACTTTC. Protein product: CASTRGRSGANVLTF.

The chain links TRBV5-6 to TRBJ2-7; no clear D. CDR3 size: 11 residues. V was cut by 0 bases and J by 12 bases, with 10 bases left in between. The V gene's germline CDR1 is SGHDT and CDR2 YYEEEE. CDR3 bases: TGTGCCAGCAGCTTGGTAACGGTCCCGTACTTC. The encoded protein is CASSLVTVPYF.

The chain carries TRBV23-1 and TRBJ1-5, with 8 bases aligning to TRBD1. TRBV23-1 is assigned to the ORF class and has an uncertain function. Trimming at V came to 6 bases and at J to 1 base, leaving 8 bases not matched to a gene. This CDR3 is 16 amino acids long. The CDR3 nucleotides read TGCGCCAGCAGACAACGGACAGGGCAAAGCAATCAGCCCCAGCATTTT. It encodes CASRQRTGQSNQPQHF.

This clone came up a few times. The rearrangement joins TRBV19 to TRBJ2-1; 7 bases match TRBD2. This CDR3 contains 15 residues. Unmatched junction bases numbered 5, after V lost 3 bases and J lost 3 bases. The V gene's germline CDR1 is LNHDA and CDR2 SQIVND (reference sequence). The DNA for the CDR3 is TGTGCCAGTAGTATTGGCGGGAGCTACTACAATGAGCAGTTCTTC. Protein sequence: CASSIGGSYYNEQFF.

The CDR3 DNA sequence: TGTGCCAGCTCACCACTCAACGGGTTCCGGAGCTCCTACAATGAGCAGTTCTTC. Encoded protein: CASSPLNGFRSSYNEQFF. The J gene is TRBJ2-1, the V gene TRBV18, with D unresolved. With 1 base removed from V and 0 bases from J, the gap between germline ends came to 16 bases. The germline gives CDR1 KGHSH, CDR2 LQKENI. This CDR3 has 18 residues.

The genes are TRBV2 and TRBJ2-7, with D perhaps matching TRBD2 (6 bases). The germline V gene encodes CDR1 SNHLY and CDR2 FYNNEI. This CDR3 has 13 residues. Trimming removed 8 bases from V and 0 bases from J, with 11 bases in between. This CDR3 is CASDQTSSYEQYF. In nucleotides, the CDR3 is TGTGCCAGCGACCAGACTAGCTCCTACGAGCAGTACTTC.

The CDR3 loop reads CASSQALTGFTYEQYF. The CDR3, as DNA: TGCGCCAGCAGCCAAGCATTAACAGGGTTTACCTACGAGCAGTACTTC. The gene calls are TRBV4-1 and TRBJ2-7, with D perhaps matching TRBD1 (6 bases). V was pared by 1 base and J by 2 bases, with 15 bases between. Germline CDR1 reads MGHRA; CDR2 reads YSYEKL. This CDR3 is 16 amino acids long.

CDR3 sequence: CASNYRGRSGQPQHF. CDR3 DNA sequence: TGTGCCAGCAATTACAGGGGGCGGAGTGGTCAGCCCCAGCATTTT. The chain carries TRBV28 and TRBJ1-5; 9 nucleotides match TRBD1. With V trimmed by 7 bases and J by 6 bases, 10 bases remained unmatched. The CDR3 extends over 15 amino acids. Per the germline V gene, CDR1 is MDHEN and CDR2 is SYDVKM.

The chain links TRBV11-2 to TRBJ2-4, with a tentative D call TRBD2 (5 bases). Looked up from germline, CDR1 is SGHAT and CDR2 is FQNNGV. V gave up 0 bases and J gave up 13 bases, with 16 bases separating them. The CDR3 spans 14 residues. CDR3 sequence reads: CASSLDAGGEEQYF. For the CDR3, the DNA is TGTGCCAGCAGCTTAGACGCAGGAGGAGAAGAGCAGTACTTC. Based on the CDR3 plus reference TRBV11-2 and TRBJ2-4, the full variable domain is EAGVAQSPRYKIIEKRQSVAFWCNPISGHATLYWYQQILGQGPKLLIQFQNNGVVDDSQLPKDRFSAERLKGVDSTLKIQPAKLEDSAVYLCASSLDAGGEEQYFGAGTRLSVL.

The chain combines TRBV28 with TRBJ2-3; no definite D call. Trimming removed 6 bases at V and 1 base at J, with 11 bases between. This CDR3 region has 14 residues. CDR1 and CDR2 from the germline V gene are MDHEN and SYDVKM. The CDR3 DNA reads as TGTGCCAGCAGAACCCTCCCGGGCACAGATACGCAGTATTTT. Residues: CASRTLPGTDTQYF.

V is TRBV3-1 (or the pseudogene TRBV3-2) and J is TRBJ2-2, with TRBD2 identical over 11 bases. Germline V gene sequence: CDR1 LGHDT, CDR2 YNNKEL (reference sequence). V was clipped by 6 bases and J by 5 bases; unmatched bases: 8. The CDR3 has 16 amino acids. This CDR3 reads CASRDSGRALTGELFF. The CDR3 DNA sequence: TGTGCCAGCAGGGATAGCGGGAGGGCCCTAACCGGGGAGCTGTTTTTT.

The chain links TRBV5-1 to TRBJ2-7, with D perhaps TRBD2 (6 bases). Germline assignment: CDR1 SGHRS and CDR2 YFSETQ. Deletions cut 0 bases from V and 5 bases from J, with 15 bases between. The CDR3 is 15 residues long. CDR3 coding DNA: TGCGCCAGCAGCTTGGCGGGGGTAGGGTTAAACGAGCAGTACTTC. As protein: CASSLAGVGLNEQYF.

The chain recombines TRBV15 with TRBJ2-1; tentative D call: TRBD1 (5 bases). Trimming stripped 7 bases from V and 6 bases from J, with 13 bases between. In germline, CDR1 is LNHNV, CDR2 YYDKDF (reference sequence). The CDR3 has 13 amino acids. In nucleotides, the CDR3 is TGTGCCACCACGACAGAAAAGAGCAATGAGCAGTTCTTC. Its translation: CATTTEKSNEQFF.

This clone was observed a single time. The chain links TRBV20-1 to TRBJ2-5; TRBD2 matches at 7 bases. Germline V gene lookup returns CDR1 DFQATT and CDR2 SNEGSKA (reference sequence). V shed 5 bases, J shed 1 base, and the junction held 7 bases outside the gene matches. The CDR3 runs to 14 residues. The CDR3 region has the DNA TGCAGTGCTTGTGGGGGGGGATCCCAAGAGACCCAGTACTTC. Translation gives CSACGGGSQETQYF.

The chain combines TRBV6-5 with TRBJ2-7; possibly TRBD1 for D (6 bases). This CDR3 is built from 13 residues. Trimming removed 8 bases from V and 9 bases from J, with 20 bases in between. Germline loops: CDR1 MNHEY, CDR2 SVGAGI. The CDR3 here is CASAKGRGDVQYF. The CDR3 DNA follows: TGTGCCAGCGCTAAGGGCAGGGGTGATGTGCAGTACTTC.

The CDR3 DNA sequence: TGCGCCAGCAGCGCGGGAGGGCCGAGCAATGAGCAGTTCTTC. It translates to CASSAGGPSNEQFF. The gene calls are TRBV10-1 and TRBJ2-1; 9 nucleotides line up with TRBD2. V gave up 6 bases and J gave up 6 bases; unmatched junction bases: 6. Germline CDR1 is WNHNN and CDR2 is SYGVQD (reference sequence). CDR3 length: 14 residues.

The chain couples TRBV13 to TRBJ1-2; D perhaps matches TRBD1 (6 bases). The CDR3 spans 16 residues. CDR1 and CDR2 from the germline V gene are PRHDT and FYEKMQ (reference sequence). The V end lost 0 bases, the J end lost 2 bases, and 13 bases lay between the germline ends. Here the CDR3 reads CASSLGVTGQNYGYTF. The CDR3 DNA follows: TGTGCCAGCAGCTTAGGCGTAACCGGACAGAACTATGGCTACACCTTC.

The rearrangement uses TRBV7-9 and TRBJ2-1, with 7 bases that match TRBD2. Per the germline V gene, CDR1 is SEHNR and CDR2 is FQNEAQ (reference sequence). There are 14 residues in the CDR3. Trimming cost V 8 bases and J 7 bases; bases outside gene matches: 11. CDR3 sequence: CASHRRESKNEQFF. CDR3 in DNA: TGTGCCAGCCACAGGCGGGAGAGTAAGAATGAGCAGTTCTTC.

J is TRBJ2-1 and V is TRBV24-1; TRBD2 aligns across 7 bases. Germline CDR1 is KGHDR and CDR2 is SFDVKD. There are 15 residues in the CDR3. Unmatched junction bases numbered 10, after V lost 5 bases and J lost 7 bases. The CDR3 sequence is CATSALAALPNEQFF. DNA for the CDR3: TGTGCCACCAGTGCCCTAGCGGCCTTACCGAATGAGCAGTTCTTC.

The chain has TRBV6-2 or TRBV6-3 and TRBJ1-5; tentatively, D is TRBD1 (5 bases). Germline CDR1 MNHEY, CDR2 SVGEGT. Trimming pared 2 bases from V and 6 bases from J, leaving 11 bases between. This CDR3 comprises 14 residues. CDR3 protein: CASSYPGLGQPQHF. CDR3 bases: TGTGCCAGCAGTTACCCAGGGTTAGGTCAGCCCCAGCATTTT.